A single sample gave rise to the 20 T cell receptor beta chains below, sequenced in a study of PD-1 blockade in classical Hodgkin lymphoma. Exposure to brentuximab vedotin varied, and each patient had relapsed following autologous stem cell transplantation. Using immunoSEQ multiplex PCR, the repertoire was profiled, and TCRdb retains in-frame clones only, with some absent. The sample records tens of thousands of clones, around 88% being singletons. The source was peripheral blood mononuclear cells (PBMCs), collected at baseline. All receptors derive from a human donor with classical Hodgkin lymphoma.

The chain has TRBV5-1 and TRBJ2-7; D could derive from TRBD1 or TRBD2 (7 bases each). Per germline, CDR1 SGHRS and CDR2 YFSETQ. The length of the CDR3 is 15 residues. V gave up 4 bases and J gave up 4 bases, with 18 bases separating them. CDR3 loop: CASSTATGREYEQYF. As DNA, the CDR3 is TGCGCCAGCAGCACCGCGACAGGGCGGGAGTACGAGCAGTACTTC.

CDR3 sequence reads: CSVRGGGGPSGQYF. CDR3 bases: TGCAGCGTACGGGGCGGGGGGGGGCCATCGGGCCAGTACTTC. The chain employs TRBV29-1 and TRBJ2-5, with TRBD2 matching 9 bases. The J segment lost 10 bases and the V segment lost 6 bases, leaving 15 bases of the junction unmatched. Germline V CDR1 and CDR2: SQVTM, ANQGSEA. The CDR3 has 14 residues.

The sample holds a few counts of this clone. This chain links TRBV30 with TRBJ1-1; D ambiguous. V was pared by 5 bases and J by 1 base, with 5 bases between. The length of the CDR3 is 11 residues. Germline V lookup: CDR1 GTSNPN, CDR2 SVGIG (reference sequence). This chain's CDR3 is CAWFGNTEAFF. CDR3 DNA sequence: TGTGCCTGGTTTGGGAACACTGAAGCTTTCTTT.

V usage is TRBV6-1 and J usage is TRBJ1-1, with 7 bases aligning to TRBD1. CDR1 is MNHNS, CDR2 SASEGT, per germline. The CDR3 runs to 15 residues. The ends lost 4 bases at V and 3 bases at J; junction bases unmatched: 8. The CDR3 sequence is CASSVKTGPDTEAFF. In DNA, the CDR3 is TGTGCCAGCAGTGTAAAGACAGGGCCGGACACTGAAGCTTTCTTT.

V and J are TRBV4-3 and TRBJ2-1, with a possible D match to TRBD1 (6 bases). Between the trimmed V and J ends, which lost 0 bases and 7 bases, there was a span of 16 bases. In germline, CDR1 is LGHNA, CDR2 YSLEER. The CDR3 extends over 16 amino acids. CDR3 region: CASSQEGLGGRNEQFF. The CDR3 nucleotides read TGCGCCAGCAGCCAAGAGGGTCTAGGGGGAAGAAATGAGCAGTTCTTC.

The chain is built from TRBV7-6 and TRBJ1-1, with 7 bases fitting TRBD1. The germline gives CDR1 SGHVS, CDR2 FNYEAQ. The V gene end was trimmed by 5 bases and the J gene end by 3 bases; junction bases not matched to a gene: 9. The CDR3 runs to 15 residues. CDR3 in DNA: TGTGCCAGCAGCAAAGGACAGGCGGGGGACACTGAAGCTTTCTTT. Its translation is CASSKGQAGDTEAFF.

The rearrangement links TRBV28 to TRBJ1-2; no firm D call. CDR1 and CDR2 from the germline V gene are MDHEN and SYDVKM. V was cut by 6 bases and J by 1 base, with 15 bases left in between. CDR3 length: 15 residues. This CDR3 reads CASSPGRNFNYGYTF. The CDR3 bases are TGTGCCAGCAGCCCCGGGCGGAACTTTAACTATGGCTACACCTTC.

This chain uses TRBV15 with TRBJ1-6; TRBD1 aligns across 9 bases. The V and J ends lost 5 bases and 9 bases, in that order; junction bases with no gene match: 11. Germline CDR1 is LNHNV and CDR2 is YYDKDF (reference sequence). This CDR3 has 16 residues. The CDR3 region is CATSREMGQGSSPLHF. In DNA form, the CDR3 reads TGTGCCACCAGCCGGGAGATGGGACAGGGTTCTTCACCCCTCCACTTT.

This chain joins TRBV5-1 and TRBJ1-1, with TRBD1 as a possible D gene (6 bases). This CDR3 region has 15 residues. The germline V and J ends were trimmed by 0 bases and 3 bases, with 12 bases remaining between them. Germline values: CDR1 SGHRS, CDR2 YFSETQ. The CDR3 sequence is CASSLVQGRDTEAFF. CDR3 coding DNA: TGCGCCAGCAGCTTGGTCCAGGGGCGAGACACTGAAGCTTTCTTT.

The chain joins TRBV6-5 to TRBJ1-2; D may be TRBD1 (6 bases). Trimming left V 6 bases short and J 6 bases short, with 14 bases between. The CDR3 length is 13 residues. CDR1 is MNHEY, CDR2 SVGAGI, per germline. The CDR3 loop reads CASRRQDPNGYTF. CDR3 sequence (DNA): TGTGCCAGCAGGAGACAGGACCCTAATGGCTACACCTTC.

This clone was counted only a few times. The chain has TRBV7-2 and TRBJ2-1; 14 bases agree with TRBD2. In germline, CDR1 is SGHTA, CDR2 FQGNSA. Trimming at V came to 0 bases and at J to 0 bases, leaving 7 bases not matched to a gene. The CDR3 contains 20 residues. The CDR3 sequence: CASSLAAGLAGASSYNEQFF. The CDR3 nucleotides read TGTGCCAGCAGCTTAGCCGCGGGACTAGCGGGGGCGAGCTCCTACAATGAGCAGTTCTTC.

DNA for the CDR3: TGTGCCAGCAGCCCCTGGACAGTGTCTAACTATGGCTACACCTTC. Translated, it gives CASSPWTVSNYGYTF. The chain recombines TRBV16 with TRBJ1-2, with a weak D call TRBD1 (6 bases). CDR1 is KGHSY, CDR2 FQNENV, per germline. With 4 bases removed from V and 0 bases from J, the gap between germline ends came to 12 bases. CDR3 length: 15 residues.

The rearrangement links TRBV11-2 to TRBJ2-5, with D hard to call. The CDR3 totals 14 residues. Germline V gene data show CDR1 as SGHAT and CDR2 as FQNNGV. Trimming pared 3 bases from V and 6 bases from J, leaving 14 bases between. The CDR3 region is CASSLLERSQTQYF. For the CDR3, the DNA is TGTGCCAGCAGCTTGCTAGAAAGGAGTCAGACCCAGTACTTC.

This clone occurred a few times. The junction differs from germline at one of its ends, possibly a read error. The V gene is TRBV30, the J gene TRBJ1-2; 7 bases are a match to TRBD1. The CDR3 sequence is 14 residues long. Per the germline V gene, CDR1 is GTSNPN and CDR2 is SVGIG (reference sequence). The DNA for the CDR3 is TGTGCCTGGAGTCCTGGGACCGGGACAGTCCTTTCCAGCTTC. Its translation is CAWSPGTGTVLSSF.

The CDR3, as DNA: TGTGCCATCAGTGACATTAGCGGGGTAGCCTACGAGCAGTACTTC. Translated: CAISDISGVAYEQYF. The gene calls are TRBV10-3 and TRBJ2-7, with 8 positions matching TRBD2. The germline V gene has CDR1 ENHRY and CDR2 SYGVKD. CDR3 length: 15 residues. V shed 3 bases, J shed 2 bases, and the junction held 6 bases outside the gene matches.

This chain joins TRBV4-3 and TRBJ2-7, with 8 bases lining up with TRBD1. Trimming removed 0 bases from V and 3 bases from J; junction bases left unmatched: 4. This CDR3 comprises 15 residues. Germline CDR1 reads LGHNA; CDR2 reads YSLEER. The CDR3 here is CASSQDLGTGYEQYF. The CDR3 DNA follows: TGCGCCAGCAGCCAAGACCTTGGGACAGGCTACGAGCAGTACTTC.

The genes are TRBV7-9 and TRBJ2-1; the D is unclear. Trimming stripped 1 base from V and 9 bases from J, with 7 bases between. Per the germline V gene, CDR1 is SEHNR and CDR2 is FQNEAQ (reference sequence). The CDR3 is 12 amino acids. The CDR3 sequence: CASSLVLLEQFF. The CDR3 nucleotides are TGTGCCAGCAGCTTAGTGTTGCTTGAGCAGTTCTTC. The full variable domain, its missing parts supplied by reference TRBV7-9 and TRBJ2-1, is DTGVSQNPRHKITKRGQNVTFRCDPISEHNRLYWYRQTLGQGPEFLTYFQNEAQLEKSRLLSDRFSAERPKGSFSTLEIQRTEQGDSAMYLCASSLVLLEQFFGPGTRLTVL.

V and J are TRBV7-9 and TRBJ2-7; 7 bases line up with TRBD1. V lost 1 base to trimming and J lost 2 bases; unmatched junction nucleotides: 5. This CDR3 has 15 residues. Germline CDR1 reads SEHNR; CDR2 reads FQNEAQ (reference sequence). The DNA for the CDR3 is TGTGCCAGCAGCTTAGTTACAGGGGAAACCTACGAGCAGTACTTC. This sequence encodes CASSLVTGETYEQYF. The whole variable domain, filled in from reference TRBV7-9 and TRBJ2-7, reads DTGVSQNPRHKITKRGQNVTFRCDPISEHNRLYWYRQTLGQGPEFLTYFQNEAQLEKSRLLSDRFSAERPKGSFSTLEIQRTEQGDSAMYLCASSLVTGETYEQYFGPGTRLTVT.

The rearrangement uses TRBV18 and TRBJ2-2; D is uncertain. Looked up from germline, CDR1 is KGHSH and CDR2 is LQKENI. This CDR3 is 15 amino acids long. The ends were cut back, 0 bases at V and 1 base at J, with 6 bases in the middle. This CDR3 is CASSPPPGNTGELFF. CDR3 nucleotide sequence: TGTGCCAGCTCACCACCCCCAGGGAACACCGGGGAGCTGTTTTTT. The full variable domain, in which reference TRBV18 and TRBJ2-2 provide the parts outside the CDR3, is NAGVMQNPRHLVRRRGQEARLRCSPMKGHSHVYWYRQLPEEGLKFMVYLQKENIIDESGMPKERFSAEFPKEGPSILRIQQVVRGDSAAYFCASSPPPGNTGELFFGEGSRLTVL.

The chain has TRBV30 and TRBJ2-7; 9 nucleotides line up with TRBD2. The CDR3 sequence is 14 residues long. The trim removed 2 bases at V and 4 bases at J, leaving 6 bases unmatched. Germline CDR1 GTSNPN, CDR2 SVGIG (reference sequence). The CDR3 sequence: CAWSISGGAYEQYF. The CDR3 DNA reads as TGTGCCTGGAGTATTAGCGGGGGAGCATACGAGCAGTACTTC.